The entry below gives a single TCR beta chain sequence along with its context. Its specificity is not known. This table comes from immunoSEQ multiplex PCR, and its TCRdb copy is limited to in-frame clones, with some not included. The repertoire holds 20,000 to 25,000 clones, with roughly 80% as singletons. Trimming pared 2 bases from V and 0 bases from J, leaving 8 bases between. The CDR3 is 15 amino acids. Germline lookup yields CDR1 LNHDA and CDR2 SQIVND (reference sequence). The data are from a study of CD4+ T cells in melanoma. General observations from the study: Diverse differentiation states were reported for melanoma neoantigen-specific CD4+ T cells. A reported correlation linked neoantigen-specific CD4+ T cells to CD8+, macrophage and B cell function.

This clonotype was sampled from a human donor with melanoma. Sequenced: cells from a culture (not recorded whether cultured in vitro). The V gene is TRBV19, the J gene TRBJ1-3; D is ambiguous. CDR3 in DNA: TGTGCCAGTAGTATATTAGGACCCTCTGGAAACACCATATATTTT. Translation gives CASSILGPSGNTIYF.